The clone carrying this T cell receptor beta chain was recorded many times. Antigen unknown. Findings and caveats of the study: Tumor Treg TCRs overlapped most with tumor naive CD4+ cells. Tumor memory CD4+ T cell TCR gene usage clustered with blood and lymph node memory CD4+ cells and lymph node naive CD4+ cells.

Tregs were sorted as CD4+CD25+CD127-/low cells. Constant-region reverse primers amplified full-length variable regions, followed by semi-nested Nested Universal Primer A PCR. Using its own MiXCR run on the 5' RACE reads, TCRdb lists one record per CDR3 protein. The data hold 35,000 to 50,000 distinct CDR3 sequences, with roughly 20% observed a single time. There are 14 residues in the CDR3. V was shortened by 0 bases and J by 3 bases, with 9 bases between the two germline ends. CDR1 and CDR2 (germline): SEHNR, FQNEAQ (reference sequence). This chain uses TRBV7-9 with TRBJ2-7; D call uncertain. The sequence was collected from a female donor with breast cancer. The sample was Tregs sorted from a lymph node. This CDR3 reads CASSLAVTHYEQYF. In nucleotides, the CDR3 is TGTGCCAGCAGCTTAGCGGTCACTCACTACGAGCAGTACTTC.